Sequencing of this T cell receptor beta chain was carried out in a study of cytomegalovirus exposure and HLA in healthy donors. Study-wide findings and caveats: The study flagged 150 to 200 TCR beta chains as cytomegalovirus-associated.

While the first cohort had 600 to 800 subjects, the donors belonged to the separate validation cohort of over a hundred subjects. TCRdb's copy holds only in-frame clones and misses some; the assay was immunoSEQ multiplex PCR. The sample lists some 340,000 clones, about nine tenths occurring once. CDR1 and CDR2 (germline): SGHNT, YYREEE (reference sequence). CDR3 size: 16 residues. Germline trimming cut 5 bases from V and 3 bases from J; bases unmatched to any gene: 10. Worth noting for this clone: Its antigen is still unknown.

This receptor was taken from a woman aged 25 to 39 in good health and CMV-seropositive. This chain connects TRBV5-4 to TRBJ2-2; 7 bases are a match to TRBD1. The sequenced material came from PBMCs. This chain's CDR3 is CASRPDRPRDTGELFF. Here the CDR3 DNA reads TGTGCCAGCAGACCGGACAGGCCGCGGGACACCGGGGAGCTGTTTTTT.